The 27 T cell receptor beta chains listed next were all sequenced from one sample in a study of blood T cell repertoires in COVID-19. TCRdb's copy holds only in-frame clones and misses some; the assay was immunoSEQ multiplex PCR. The sample includes under 200,000 clones, about 80% seen only once; the top ten take under 3%. The specimen sequenced was peripheral blood. The origin of the receptors is a human donor with acute or convalescent COVID-19. The donor label of this sample is uncertain.

J is TRBJ1-2 and V is TRBV7-2, with a tentative D call TRBD1 (5 bases). The CDR3 consists of 13 residues. Germline values: CDR1 SGHTA, CDR2 FQGNSA. Trimming pared 2 bases from V and 3 bases from J, leaving 7 bases between. This CDR3 reads CASSLQGYYGYTF. CDR3 coding DNA: TGTGCCAGCAGCTTACAGGGATACTATGGCTACACCTTC.

This chain links TRBV18 with TRBJ1-2, with D possibly being TRBD1 (6 bases). Germline lookup yields CDR1 KGHSH and CDR2 LQKENI. V was pared by 2 bases and J by 3 bases, with 10 bases between. This CDR3 spans 14 amino acids. The DNA of the CDR3 is TGTGCCAGCTCACCAGGCCCAGGGGACTATGGCTACACCTTC. This sequence encodes CASSPGPGDYGYTF.

In its sample, this clone was seen a few times. The V gene is TRBV2, the J gene TRBJ2-1; TRBD2 aligns across 13 bases. Germline-derived CDR1 and CDR2 are SNHLY and FYNNEI. The CDR3 has 15 amino acids. J was trimmed by 9 bases and V by 4 bases; bases with no gene match: 6. CDR3 nucleotide sequence: TGTGCCAGCAGTGCGACTAGCGGGGGGCGGGGTGAGCAGTTCTTC. Residues: CASSATSGGRGEQFF.

The chain combines TRBV6-5 with TRBJ1-1, with 7 bases identical to TRBD1. Per the germline V gene, CDR1 is MNHEY and CDR2 is SVGAGI. This CDR3 has 15 residues. V dropped 2 bases and J dropped 1; count of bases not matched to a gene: 4. The CDR3, as DNA: TGTGCCAGCAGTTACCGGACAGGCTGGAACACTGAAGCTTTCTTT. Translated, it gives CASSYRTGWNTEAFF.

This chain links TRBV15 with TRBJ1-1, with a weak D call TRBD1 (5 bases). The CDR3 has 14 amino acids. V was cut by 1 base and J by 2 bases, with 8 bases left in between. Germline loops: CDR1 LNHNV, CDR2 YYDKDF (reference sequence). This chain's CDR3 is CATSRGGFNTEAFF. The CDR3 DNA reads as TGTGCCACCAGCAGAGGGGGCTTTAACACTGAAGCTTTCTTT.

The genes are TRBV12-3 or TRBV12-4 and TRBJ2-3; tentative D call: TRBD1 (6 bases). This CDR3 is built from 13 residues. V lost 6 bases and J lost 8, with 15 bases in between. DNA of the CDR3: TGTGCCAGCAGGGGCACAGGGAAGGGTACGCAGTATTTT. Amino acids: CASRGTGKGTQYF.

V is TRBV6-5 and J is TRBJ1-5, with a possible D match to TRBD1 (6 bases). This CDR3 is built from 14 residues. The germline V gene has CDR1 MNHEY and CDR2 SVGAGI. Deletions cut 8 bases from V and 6 bases from J, with 17 bases between. In DNA, the CDR3 is TGTGCCAGCTCTGGCGGGGGAGGGGGTCAGCCCCAGCATTTT. Amino acid sequence: CASSGGGGGQPQHF.

V and J are TRBV10-1 and TRBJ2-2; 9 nucleotides agree with TRBD1. The germline gives CDR1 WNHNN, CDR2 SYGVQD (reference sequence). The CDR3 contains 14 residues. Unmatched junction bases numbered 1, after V lost 5 bases and J lost 3 bases. Here the CDR3 reads CASSTGGYTGELFF. CDR3 bases: TGCGCCAGCAGTACAGGGGGCTACACCGGGGAGCTGTTTTTT.

The DNA of the CDR3 is TGTGCCAGCAGCTGGGGACAGGGGGACCAAGAGACCCAGTACTTC. It codes for CASSWGQGDQETQYF. V usage is TRBV11-2 and J usage is TRBJ2-5, with TRBD1 matching 11 bases. There are 15 residues in the CDR3. The germline gives CDR1 SGHAT, CDR2 FQNNGV. V trimming: 4 bases; J trimming: 0 bases; junction bases outside the gene matches: 1.

This chain joins TRBV9 and TRBJ2-5, with 15 bases identical to TRBD2. V dropped 3 bases and J dropped 2; count of bases not matched to a gene: 5. CDR3 length: 17 amino acids. Germline CDR1 SGDLS, CDR2 YYNGEE. CDR3 DNA: TGTGCCAGCAGCGCCGGACTAGCGGGAGGGAGGCAAGAGACCCAGTACTTC. Its protein is CASSAGLAGGRQETQYF.

This clone was detected a few times. V gene TRBV10-3 combines with J gene TRBJ2-5; 12 nucleotides line up with TRBD2. Germline CDR1 ENHRY, CDR2 SYGVKD. The ends lost 8 bases at V and 4 bases at J; junction bases unmatched: 2. CDR3 length equals 13 residues. The CDR3 sequence: CAIGLAGPETQYF. The CDR3 coding sequence is TGTGCCATCGGACTAGCGGGACCAGAGACCCAGTACTTC.

The rearrangement joins TRBV5-6 to TRBJ2-4, with 8 bases matching TRBD2. The CDR3 has 15 amino acids. With V trimmed by 3 bases and J by 1 base, 3 bases remained unmatched. Germline V gene sequence: CDR1 SGHDT, CDR2 YYEEEE. This CDR3 reads CASSSGGGAKNIQYF. The CDR3, as DNA: TGTGCCAGCAGCTCTGGCGGGGGGGCCAAAAACATTCAGTACTTC. Drawing the rest from reference TRBV5-6 and TRBJ2-4, the complete variable domain is DAGVTQSPTHLIKTRGQQVTLRCSPKSGHDTVSWYQQALGQGPQFIFQYYEEEERQRGNFPDRFSGHQFPNYSSELNVNALLLGDSALYLCASSSGGGAKNIQYFGAGTRLSVL.

The rearrangement joins TRBV5-1 to TRBJ1-1; 7 positions agree with TRBD1. Germline assignment: CDR1 SGHRS and CDR2 YFSETQ. V lost 3 bases to trimming and J lost 2 bases; unmatched junction nucleotides: 4. This CDR3 region has 14 residues. In DNA form, the CDR3 reads TGCGCCAGCAGCTGGGGGGACAGAAACACTGAAGCTTTCTTT. Translating gives CASSWGDRNTEAFF.

The chain is built from TRBV2 and TRBJ1-1; D gene uncertain. Germline values: CDR1 SNHLY, CDR2 FYNNEI. Trimming shortened V by 6 bases and J by 4 bases, and 15 bases separated the two germline ends. CDR3 length equals 14 residues. This chain's CDR3 is CASRRAPLGTEAFF. The CDR3 DNA sequence: TGTGCCAGCAGGAGGGCCCCACTAGGCACTGAAGCTTTCTTT.

The chain carries TRBV10-3 and TRBJ1-5; a weak D match, TRBD1 (5 bases). This CDR3 comprises 16 residues. V was trimmed by 0 bases and J by 7 bases, leaving 16 bases between them. Germline-derived CDR1 and CDR2 are ENHRY and SYGVKD. The CDR3 protein is CAISESLGGEWQPQHF. CDR3 bases: TGTGCCATCAGTGAGTCCTTGGGAGGGGAATGGCAGCCCCAGCATTTT.

This clone was seen more than once but under ten times. V gene TRBV5-5 combines with J gene TRBJ1-2; a weak D match, TRBD1 (5 bases). The CDR3 contains 14 residues. Germline V gives CDR1 SGHKS, CDR2 YYEKEE (reference sequence). V lost 2 bases and J lost 8, with 16 bases in between. DNA of the CDR3: TGTGCCAGCAGCTTTGTCCCAGGGCAGGAGGGCTACACCTTC. Protein sequence: CASSFVPGQEGYTF. The variable domain in full, with the rest retrieved from reference TRBV5-5 and TRBJ1-2, is DAGVTQSPTHLIKTRGQQVTLRCSPISGHKSVSWYQQVLGQGPQFIFQYYEKEERGRGNFPDRFSARQFPNYSSELNVNALLLGDSALYLCASSFVPGQEGYTFGSGTRLTVV.

The chain combines TRBV29-1 with TRBJ2-3; 8 nucleotides match TRBD1. V dropped 8 bases and J dropped 4; count of bases not matched to a gene: 11. This CDR3 has 14 amino acids. CDR1 is SQVTM and CDR2 is ANQGSEA in the germline V gene. The CDR3, as DNA: TGCAGCTCCGAACCGGGACAGGTCCCAGATACGCAGTATTTT. It is translated as CSSEPGQVPDTQYF.

The gene calls are TRBV6-1 and TRBJ2-1; possibly TRBD2 for D (5 bases). Germline assignment: CDR1 MNHNS and CDR2 SASEGT. Trimming pared 2 bases from V and 10 bases from J, leaving 21 bases between. The CDR3 spans 16 residues. The CDR3 DNA is TGTGCCAGCAGTGAAAATGGACTCGCGGCCTCGGGGGAGCAGTTCTTC. Translation gives CASSENGLAASGEQFF.

The rearrangement joins TRBV5-4 to TRBJ2-3; 7 nucleotides agree with TRBD2. Per germline, CDR1 SGHNT and CDR2 YYREEE (reference sequence). The CDR3 is made up of 14 amino acids. The V segment lost 9 bases and the J segment 5 bases; nucleotides outside the gene matches: 12. Here the CDR3 DNA reads TGTGCCACCCTGGGGAGGGCCCAGGGAGATACGCAGTATTTT. Its translation: CATLGRAQGDTQYF.

V and J are TRBV7-2 and TRBJ2-3, with D maybe TRBD1 (5 bases). The length of the CDR3 is 16 residues. Germline lookup yields CDR1 SGHTA and CDR2 FQGNSA. Trimming removed 5 bases at V and 5 bases at J, with 20 bases between. CDR3 residues: CASSQGSADPGDTQYF. The CDR3 nucleotides are TGTGCCAGCAGCCAGGGATCCGCGGATCCCGGAGATACGCAGTATTTT.

This clone was seen many times. This chain joins TRBV18 and TRBJ1-1; 8 bases match TRBD1. The CDR3 is made up of 15 amino acids. Germline assignment: CDR1 KGHSH and CDR2 LQKENI. V was pared by 4 bases and J by 1 base, with 5 bases of the junction left unmatched. CDR3 sequence: CASSHGDRTNTEAFF. CDR3 nucleotide sequence: TGTGCCAGCTCACACGGGGACAGGACGAACACTGAAGCTTTCTTT. Complete variable domain (other parts from reference TRBV18 and TRBJ1-1): NAGVMQNPRHLVRRRGQEARLRCSPMKGHSHVYWYRQLPEEGLKFMVYLQKENIIDESGMPKERFSAEFPKEGPSILRIQQVVRGDSAAYFCASSHGDRTNTEAFFGQGTRLTVV.

The chain links TRBV19 to TRBJ2-2; 10 positions agree with TRBD2. The germline CDR1 and CDR2 sequences are LNHDA and SQIVND (reference sequence). This CDR3 has 16 amino acids. Trimming cost V 5 bases and J 2 bases; bases outside gene matches: 5. The DNA of the CDR3 is TGTGCCAGTAGTCCTGGACTAGCGGACAACACCGGGGAGCTGTTTTTT. This codes for CASSPGLADNTGELFF.

The chain is built from TRBV5-5 and TRBJ1-2; 7 bases fit TRBD1. Losses at the gene ends were 5 bases for V and 2 bases for J; bases not matched to a gene: 6. This CDR3 comprises 14 residues. Looked up from germline, CDR1 is SGHKS and CDR2 is YYEKEE (reference sequence). The CDR3 sequence: CASRHTGANYGYTF. The CDR3 bases are TGTGCCAGCAGGCATACAGGGGCCAACTATGGCTACACCTTC. The full variable domain, with the rest looked up from reference TRBV5-5 and TRBJ1-2, is DAGVTQSPTHLIKTRGQQVTLRCSPISGHKSVSWYQQVLGQGPQFIFQYYEKEERGRGNFPDRFSARQFPNYSSELNVNALLLGDSALYLCASRHTGANYGYTFGSGTRLTVV.

This chain uses TRBV27 with TRBJ1-1; D not certain. The CDR3 has 14 amino acids. Germline CDR1 is MNHEY and CDR2 is SMNVEV (reference sequence). The V and J ends lost 5 bases and 3 bases respectively, with 13 bases between them. The CDR3 reads CASSAQPRDTEAFF. CDR3 sequence (DNA): TGTGCCAGCAGTGCCCAACCGAGGGACACTGAAGCTTTCTTT.

The CDR3 DNA reads TGTGCCAGCACCTCGACAGGGGTTAACTATGGCTACACCTTC. It codes for CASTSTGVNYGYTF. The chain couples TRBV25-1 to TRBJ1-2; 8 bases agree with TRBD1. From germline, CDR1 is MGHDK and CDR2 SYGVNS. Trimming removed 7 bases from V and 1 base from J; junction bases left unmatched: 5. The CDR3 runs to 14 residues.

This chain links TRBV6-5 with TRBJ1-6; 7 bases align to TRBD1. This CDR3 spans 15 amino acids. Germline CDR1 MNHEY, CDR2 SVGAGI. The junction had 12 bases not matched to a gene; V was cut back by 5 bases and J by 11 bases. CDR3 bases: TGTGCCAGCAGTCCCGCAGGGGGAGTGAGGCCACCCCTCCACTTT. It encodes CASSPAGGVRPPLHF.

This chain connects TRBV2 to TRBJ2-7; the D gene is possibly TRBD2 (6 bases). In germline, CDR1 is SNHLY, CDR2 FYNNEI. This CDR3 spans 13 amino acids. V lost 0 bases, J lost 7 bases, and 10 bases lay in between. CDR3: CASSEASAGEQYF. The CDR3 nucleotides read TGTGCCAGCAGTGAAGCCTCAGCGGGTGAGCAGTACTTC.